Each of the 29 T cell receptor beta chains below was sequenced from the same sample in a study of blood T cell repertoires in COVID-19. TCRdb keeps only in-frame clones here, not all; method: immunoSEQ multiplex PCR. The sample contains about 200,000 clones, roughly 84% of which appear only once. The sequenced sample was peripheral blood. These receptor sequences come from a woman in her thirties or forties who had recovered from COVID-19.

In nucleotides, the CDR3 is TGTGCCAGCAGCGTAGGAGGGGCAGGGGATGGCTACACCTTC. It encodes CASSVGGAGDGYTF. V is TRBV9 and J is TRBJ1-2, with TRBD1 as a possible D gene (6 bases). The V end was cut by 0 bases, the J end by 6 bases, with 12 bases between. The CDR3 sequence is 14 residues long. Per the germline V gene, CDR1 is SGDLS and CDR2 is YYNGEE.

The V call is TRBV11-1, the J call TRBJ2-7, with TRBD1 matching over 7 bases. With 5 bases clipped from V and 3 bases from J, the junction kept 10 bases outside the gene matches. Germline V gene sequence: CDR1 SGHAT, CDR2 FQDESV (reference sequence). The CDR3 has 15 residues. CDR3 protein: CASSPDRVAGYEQYF. CDR3 sequence (DNA): TGTGCCAGCAGCCCTGACAGGGTTGCGGGCTACGAGCAGTACTTC.

This chain joins TRBV24-1 and TRBJ2-1; D is unresolved. The V and J ends lost 5 bases and 3 bases respectively, with 4 bases between them. There are 12 residues in the CDR3. Germline V gives CDR1 KGHDR, CDR2 SFDVKD. CDR3: CATSAGYNEQFF. The CDR3 DNA reads TGTGCCACCAGTGCCGGCTACAATGAGCAGTTCTTC.

The chain joins TRBV25-1 to TRBJ2-3; a possible D gene is TRBD1 (5 bases). The germline V gene has CDR1 MGHDK and CDR2 SYGVNS. Between the trimmed V and J ends, which lost 3 bases and 0 bases, there was a span of 13 bases. This CDR3 region has 16 residues. The CDR3 protein is CASSDGAASSTDTQYF. CDR3 DNA: TGTGCCAGCAGTGATGGGGCGGCAAGTAGCACAGATACGCAGTATTTT.

The chain links TRBV6-5 to TRBJ2-2; TRBD2 matches at 9 bases. Germline-derived CDR1 and CDR2 are MNHEY and SVGAGI. The CDR3 has 15 amino acids. V lost 5 bases, J lost 1 base, and 2 bases stayed unmatched. The CDR3 sequence: CASSPTSGNTGELFF. The CDR3 DNA follows: TGTGCCAGCAGTCCGACTAGCGGGAACACCGGGGAGCTGTTTTTT.

V usage is TRBV7-6 and J usage is TRBJ1-4; D ambiguous. This CDR3 region has 13 residues. Trimming cost V 1 base and J 6 bases, with 6 bases left between them. Per the germline V gene, CDR1 is SGHVS and CDR2 is FNYEAQ. The CDR3 DNA sequence: TGTGCCAGCAGCTTAGGACAACATGAAAAACTGTTTTTT. Amino acids: CASSLGQHEKLFF.

CDR3 residues: CASSQSGGKNNQPQHF. CDR3 DNA: TGTGCCAGCAGCCAGTCCGGGGGGAAAAATAATCAGCCCCAGCATTTT. The V gene is TRBV3-1 (or the pseudogene TRBV3-2), the J gene TRBJ1-5, with D possibly being TRBD1 (5 bases). This CDR3 is built from 16 residues. V dropped 3 bases and J dropped 4 bases, with 16 bases sitting between them. CDR1 is LGHDT and CDR2 is YNNKEL in the germline V gene (reference sequence).

CDR3 nucleotides: TGTGCTAGTGGTTTGAGCACTGGGGCCAACGTCCTGACTTTC. Translated, it gives CASGLSTGANVLTF. This chain connects TRBV12-5 to TRBJ2-6; the D is unclear. The CDR3 totals 14 residues. Germline CDR1 and CDR2: LGHNT and FRNRAP. V lost 2 bases and J 2 bases, leaving 4 bases between the germline ends. The variable domain in full, with the rest retrieved from reference TRBV12-5 and TRBJ2-6, is DARVTQTPRHKVTEMGQEVTMRCQPILGHNTVFWYRQTMMQGLELLAYFRNRAPLDDSGMPKDRFSAEMPDATLATLKIQPSEPRDSAVYFCASGLSTGANVLTFGAGSRLTVL.

This chain links TRBV18 with TRBJ1-1, with D perhaps matching TRBD1 (6 bases). CDR1 and CDR2 from the germline V gene are KGHSH and LQKENI. Trimming left V 2 bases short and J 1 base short, with 17 bases between. The CDR3 runs 17 residues. The CDR3 spells CASSPMDSLPSNTEAFF. The CDR3, as DNA: TGTGCCAGCTCACCAATGGACAGCCTCCCCTCGAACACTGAAGCTTTCTTT.

The V and J genes are TRBV10-3 and TRBJ1-2; D unresolved. This CDR3 has 13 amino acids. Trimming removed 2 bases at V and 2 bases at J, with 6 bases between. Germline V CDR1 and CDR2: ENHRY, SYGVKD. CDR3 nucleotides: TGTGCCATCAGTGAGGGGCAGAACTATGGCTACACCTTC. This gives the protein CAISEGQNYGYTF.

This sequence joins TRBV6-6 and TRBJ2-5, with D possibly matching TRBD1 (6 bases). The V end was cut by 4 bases, the J end by 0 bases, with 9 bases between. Looked up from germline, CDR1 is MNHNY and CDR2 is SVGAGI (reference sequence). This CDR3 is built from 14 residues. CDR3 bases: TGTGCCAGCAGTTTCACAGGGTACCAAGAGACCCAGTACTTC. Encoded protein: CASSFTGYQETQYF.

As to this clone: The same CDR3 arises from other DNA sequences in this sample as well. The rearrangement joins TRBV3-1 (or the pseudogene TRBV3-2) to TRBJ1-1; no clear D. This CDR3 comprises 12 residues. CDR1 is LGHDT and CDR2 is YNNKEL in the germline V gene (reference sequence). V was cut by 3 bases and J by 8 bases, with 10 bases left in between. The CDR3 DNA reads as TGTGCCAGCAGCCAGGGAGCGCTCGAAGCTTTCTTT. It translates to CASSQGALEAFF.

A single count supports this clone. This rearrangement joins TRBV7-8 to TRBJ1-5; no reliable D call. The V gene's germline CDR1 is SGHVS and CDR2 FQNEAQ. The CDR3 spans 12 residues. Trimming removed 0 bases at V and 8 bases at J, with 5 bases between. The CDR3 DNA follows: TGTGCCAGCAGCTTAGCCCTTGAGCCCCAGCATTTT. It translates to CASSLALEPQHF.

The chain joins TRBV11-3 to TRBJ2-1, with D possibly being TRBD2 (6 bases). Between the trimmed V and J ends, which lost 5 bases and 14 bases, there was a span of 19 bases. Germline V gene sequence: CDR1 SGHNT, CDR2 YENEEA. The CDR3 runs 13 residues. The CDR3 sequence: CASSPTTGSTKFF. DNA of the CDR3: TGTGCCAGCAGCCCGACTACCGGGAGTACAAAGTTCTTC.

The chain links TRBV20-1 to TRBJ2-5; TRBD1 matches at 8 bases. Looked up from germline, CDR1 is DFQATT and CDR2 is SNEGSKA (reference sequence). V lost 5 bases to trimming and J lost 5 bases; unmatched junction nucleotides: 10. There are 14 residues in the CDR3. This CDR3 reads CSARVQGVWETQYF. The DNA for the CDR3 is TGCAGTGCTCGTGTACAGGGGGTTTGGGAGACCCAGTACTTC.

This clone has just a few counts. The chain uses TRBV14 and TRBJ2-7; 12 bases fit TRBD2. This CDR3 is 17 amino acids long. J was trimmed by 2 bases and V by 5 bases; bases with no gene match: 10. Per the germline V gene, CDR1 is SGHDN and CDR2 is FVKESK. This chain's CDR3 is CASSRRLAGVGPYEQYF. The CDR3 region has the DNA TGTGCCAGCAGCAGGCGACTAGCGGGAGTTGGGCCCTACGAGCAGTACTTC.

The chain employs TRBV7-9 and TRBJ2-1, with 11 nucleotides matching TRBD2. The ends lost 0 bases at V and 6 bases at J; junction bases unmatched: 1. CDR3 length: 15 residues. Per the germline V gene, CDR1 is SEHNR and CDR2 is FQNEAQ (reference sequence). The CDR3 protein is CASSLALAGGNEQFF. Here the CDR3 DNA reads TGTGCCAGCAGCTTAGCCCTAGCGGGAGGCAATGAGCAGTTCTTC.

This clone was detected only once. The chain carries TRBV30 and TRBJ2-1; 10 nucleotides agree with TRBD2. Trimming at V came to 1 base and at J to 10 bases, leaving 13 bases not matched to a gene. This CDR3 is built from 16 residues. In germline, CDR1 is GTSNPN, CDR2 SVGIG (reference sequence). The CDR3 protein is CAWSAARTSGFGEQFF. The CDR3 region has the DNA TGTGCCTGGAGTGCAGCGAGGACTAGCGGTTTTGGCGAGCAGTTCTTC.

V gene TRBV4-2 combines with J gene TRBJ2-7, with 8 nucleotides matching TRBD1. From germline, CDR1 is LGHNA and CDR2 YNFKEQ. V lost 6 bases and J lost 1; bases outside the gene matches: 11. The CDR3 has 16 residues. Here the CDR3 DNA reads TGTGCCAGCAGTCGAAACACCGGGACAGGATCCTACGAGCAGTACTTC. Its translation: CASSRNTGTGSYEQYF.

The chain uses TRBV5-6 and TRBJ1-2; TRBD1 might be the D (6 bases). Germline CDR1 is SGHDT and CDR2 is YYEEEE. The CDR3 has 13 amino acids. Trimming stripped 0 bases from V and 3 bases from J, with 6 bases between. CDR3 sequence reads: CASSLDRDYGYTF. The DNA of the CDR3 is TGTGCCAGCAGCTTGGACAGGGACTATGGCTACACCTTC.

V is TRBV24-1 and J is TRBJ2-7, with 7 bases lining up with TRBD1. CDR3 length: 14 residues. Germline V lookup: CDR1 KGHDR, CDR2 SFDVKD. The trim removed 4 bases at V and 2 bases at J, leaving 4 bases unmatched. Written as DNA, the CDR3 is TGTGCCACCAGTGACCCGACAGGGCCCTACGAGCAGTACTTC. Amino acid sequence: CATSDPTGPYEQYF.

V usage is TRBV6-5 and J usage is TRBJ2-2; 7 nucleotides agree with TRBD1. This CDR3 region has 16 residues. Germline V gene sequence: CDR1 MNHEY, CDR2 SVGAGI. V trimming: 2 bases; J trimming: 1 base; junction bases outside the gene matches: 4. CDR3 region: CASSYLQGRNTGELFF. CDR3 bases: TGTGCCAGCAGTTACCTACAGGGGAGGAACACCGGGGAGCTGTTTTTT.

The chain uses TRBV7-2 and TRBJ2-1; the D gene is possibly TRBD2 (5 bases). Looked up from germline, CDR1 is SGHTA and CDR2 is FQGNSA. The CDR3 sequence is 14 residues long. V lost 2 bases and J lost 8, with 13 bases in between. The DNA of the CDR3 is TGTGCCAGCAGCTTAAGTTATGCGGGTTATGAGCAGTTCTTC. It specifies CASSLSYAGYEQFF.

As for this clone: This sample includes further DNA sequences coding for the same CDR3. The chain employs TRBV19 and TRBJ2-1; 7 nucleotides agree with TRBD2. CDR3 size: 15 residues. V lost 5 bases to trimming and J lost 6 bases; unmatched junction nucleotides: 10. Germline V gene sequence: CDR1 LNHDA, CDR2 SQIVND (reference sequence). The CDR3 nucleotides are TGTGCCAGTAGTCGCGCGGGAGAACGGCGCAATGAGCAGTTCTTC. Protein: CASSRAGERRNEQFF.

The chain carries TRBV27 and TRBJ2-3; 11 bases line up with TRBD2. With 2 bases clipped from V and 0 bases from J, the junction kept 4 bases outside the gene matches. The germline V gene has CDR1 MNHEY and CDR2 SMNVEV (reference sequence). The CDR3 is 17 amino acids. CDR3 in amino acids: CASSLGTSGTSTDTQYF. The CDR3 nucleotides read TGTGCCAGCAGTTTAGGGACTAGCGGCACTAGCACAGATACGCAGTATTTT.

The chain uses TRBV18 and TRBJ2-5, with 7 bases matching TRBD2. Germline V gene sequence: CDR1 KGHSH, CDR2 LQKENI. The length of the CDR3 is 14 residues. Trimming at V came to 3 bases and at J to 2 bases, leaving 3 bases not matched to a gene. The CDR3 DNA reads as TGTGCCAGCTCACCGGGACTATCACAAGAGACCCAGTACTTC. Translation: CASSPGLSQETQYF.

The sample holds a few counts of this clone. The gene calls are TRBV3-1 (or the pseudogene TRBV3-2) and TRBJ1-2; the match to TRBD1 covers 11 bases. Per the germline V gene, CDR1 is LGHDT and CDR2 is YNNKEL (reference sequence). The CDR3 is 14 amino acids. The V segment lost 5 bases and the J segment 7 bases; nucleotides outside the gene matches: 6. CDR3 protein: CASSVWDRGVGYTF. CDR3 coding DNA: TGTGCCAGCAGCGTATGGGACAGGGGGGTTGGCTACACCTTC.

The chain uses TRBV28 and TRBJ2-7; 7 bases line up with TRBD2. CDR3 size: 17 residues. CDR1 and CDR2 (germline): MDHEN, SYDVKM. The V and J ends lost 2 bases and 4 bases, in that order; junction bases with no gene match: 14. CDR3 nucleotide sequence: TGTGCCAGCAGTTTACCCGCGTATCGCGGGAGTGGGTACGAGCAGTACTTC. It is translated as CASSLPAYRGSGYEQYF.

The chain combines TRBV6-5 with TRBJ1-2, with 7 bases fitting TRBD1. The germline V gene has CDR1 MNHEY and CDR2 SVGAGI. Unmatched junction bases numbered 8, after V lost 8 bases and J lost 5 bases. CDR3 length: 13 residues. The CDR3: CASLPRGKYGYTF. In DNA, the CDR3 is TGTGCCAGCCTCCCCAGGGGGAAGTATGGCTACACCTTC.